Each of the 15 T cell receptor beta chains below was sequenced from the same sample in a study of chemoradiotherapy in HPV16-positive cancers. Measured with immunoSEQ multiplex PCR; TCRdb has only the in-frame clones, and not every one. The top ten hold over 9% of the sample, which has some 10,000 clones, 70% seen once. The source was tumor tissue, collected from a patient who underwent chemoradiotherapy. Every receptor here comes from a human donor with HPV-associated anogenital cancer.

This rearrangement joins TRBV7-6 to TRBJ2-2; D uncertain. Germline V gene sequence: CDR1 SGHVS, CDR2 FNYEAQ. Trimming left V 5 bases short and J 1 base short, with 8 bases between. This CDR3 contains 14 residues. The CDR3: CASSVRQNTGELFF. CDR3 sequence (DNA): TGTGCCAGCAGCGTACGACAGAACACCGGGGAGCTGTTTTTT.

This clone was counted once. This rearrangement joins TRBV2 to TRBJ2-1; D is possibly TRBD2 (6 bases). The CDR3 sequence is 12 residues long. The V and J ends lost 4 bases and 9 bases respectively, with 10 bases between them. Germline-derived CDR1 and CDR2 are SNHLY and FYNNEI. As DNA, the CDR3 is TGTGCCAGCAGTGGGGACTTCTCTGAGCAGTTCTTC. Amino acids: CASSGDFSEQFF.

The chain joins TRBV6-1 to TRBJ2-7; perhaps TRBD2 as D (5 bases). Looked up from germline, CDR1 is MNHNS and CDR2 is SASEGT. Trimming left V 8 bases short and J 4 bases short, with 12 bases between. The CDR3 length is 12 residues. The CDR3 here is CASGLLEYEQYF. As DNA, the CDR3 is TGTGCCAGCGGACTGTTGGAGTACGAGCAGTACTTC.

The chain couples TRBV28 to TRBJ1-5; D uncertain. V lost 6 bases and J 7 bases, leaving 13 bases between the germline ends. Germline CDR1 reads MDHEN; CDR2 reads SYDVKM. The CDR3 contains 13 residues. Here the CDR3 DNA reads TGTGCCAGCAGATCACACGGAGGACAGCCCCAGCATTTT. Its translation is CASRSHGGQPQHF.

The chain recombines TRBV2 with TRBJ1-1, with D unresolved. The CDR3 sequence is 11 residues long. Trimming removed 8 bases from V and 3 bases from J, with 7 bases in between. The germline gives CDR1 SNHLY, CDR2 FYNNEI. CDR3 sequence reads: CASAYDTEAFF. CDR3 bases: TGTGCCAGCGCTTACGACACTGAAGCTTTCTTT.

This chain links TRBV28 with TRBJ2-4, with unresolved D. The germline V gene has CDR1 MDHEN and CDR2 SYDVKM. The CDR3 is made up of 14 amino acids. Trimming cost V 4 bases and J 0 bases, with 7 bases left between them. DNA of the CDR3: TGTGCCAGCAGTTCTCCCCTAGCCAAAAACATTCAGTACTTC. Translated: CASSSPLAKNIQYF.

This clone came up a few times. V gene TRBV11-2 combines with J gene TRBJ2-7; D is ambiguous. Germline CDR1 is SGHAT and CDR2 is FQNNGV. V lost 5 bases to trimming and J lost 2 bases, with 7 bases between them. The CDR3 length is 12 residues. In DNA form, the CDR3 reads TGTGCCAGCAGCCCAGGCGCCTACGAGCAGTACTTC. As protein: CASSPGAYEQYF.

This clone was counted only a few times. The rearrangement joins TRBV4-2 to TRBJ2-7, with 9 bases fitting TRBD2. V lost 0 bases, J lost 2 bases, and 5 bases stayed unmatched. The CDR3 is made up of 16 amino acids. Germline V gene sequence: CDR1 LGHNA, CDR2 YNFKEQ. The CDR3: CASSQDGAGGTYEQYF. The CDR3 coding sequence is TGTGCCAGCAGCCAAGATGGGGCGGGAGGGACCTACGAGCAGTACTTC.

The rearrangement uses TRBV10-3 and TRBJ2-5; D remains ambiguous. The CDR3 loop spans 11 amino acids. The V and J ends lost 4 bases and 3 bases respectively, with 3 bases between them. The germline CDR1 and CDR2 sequences are ENHRY and SYGVKD. As DNA, the CDR3 is TGTGCCATCAGTGCTAAAGAGACCCAGTACTTC. Translation: CAISAKETQYF.

This clone came up a few times. The V and J genes are TRBV6-1 and TRBJ1-2; no reliable D call. V lost 0 bases and J 8 bases, leaving 13 bases between the germline ends. The CDR3 totals 14 residues. CDR1 is MNHNS, CDR2 SASEGT, per germline. The CDR3 region is CASSEAMEGFGYTF. CDR3 coding DNA: TGTGCCAGCAGTGAAGCGATGGAGGGATTCGGCTACACCTTC.

This clone was seen more than once but under ten times. The CDR3, as DNA: TGTGCCAGCCGGGAGAGGGATGAGCAGTTCTTC. As protein: CASRERDEQFF. The chain recombines TRBV19 with TRBJ2-1; tentative D call: TRBD2 (6 bases). The germline V gene has CDR1 LNHDA and CDR2 SQIVND (reference sequence). CDR3 length: 11 residues. V was shortened by 9 bases and J by 8 bases, with 11 bases between the two germline ends. The variable domain in full, with the rest retrieved from reference TRBV19 and TRBJ2-1, is DGGITQSPKYLFRKEGQNVTLSCEQNLNHDAMYWYRQDPGQGLRLIYYSQIVNDFQKGDIAEGYSVSREKKESFPLTVTSAQKNPTAFYLCASRERDEQFFGPGTRLTVL.

The chain combines TRBV7-8 with TRBJ2-7; tentative D call: TRBD2 (6 bases). Trimming removed 5 bases from V and 1 base from J, with 27 bases in between. CDR1 is SGHVS, CDR2 FQNEAQ, per germline. This CDR3 comprises 19 residues. DNA for the CDR3: TGTGCCAGCAGCCCCTTGGTAACGGGAGTTAGCTTTATATCCTACGAGCAGTACTTC. This sequence encodes CASSPLVTGVSFISYEQYF.

This clone was detected a few times. The chain couples TRBV7-9 to TRBJ1-2, with a weak D call TRBD1 (6 bases). The germline CDR1 and CDR2 sequences are SEHNR and FQNEAQ (reference sequence). The germline V and J ends were trimmed by 6 bases and 5 bases, with 10 bases remaining between them. The CDR3 is made up of 12 amino acids. CDR3 in DNA: TGTGCCAGCAGGGACAGAGATTATGGCTACACCTTC. It yields the protein CASRDRDYGYTF.

The V and J genes are TRBV19 and TRBJ2-6, with TRBD1 as a possible D gene (6 bases). Germline CDR1 reads LNHDA; CDR2 reads SQIVND (reference sequence). Trimming took off 6 bases at V and 1 base at J, with 13 bases between the two ends. The length of the CDR3 is 16 residues. The CDR3 reads CASRVDSLSGANVLTF. CDR3 nucleotide sequence: TGTGCCAGTAGGGTGGACAGCCTATCTGGGGCCAACGTCCTGACTTTC.

This rearrangement joins TRBV27 to TRBJ1-2, with TRBD1 matching over 8 bases. The CDR3 consists of 14 residues. Germline V gives CDR1 MNHEY, CDR2 SMNVEV (reference sequence). V lost 6 bases and J lost 1; bases outside the gene matches: 4. CDR3 loop: CASRTDRGNYGYTF. The CDR3 nucleotides read TGTGCCAGCAGAACCGACAGGGGTAACTATGGCTACACCTTC.